These T cell receptor beta chains were read from a single sample in a study of CD4 T cells in relation to SARS-CoV-2 and coronaviruses. These TCRs are of unknown antigen specificity. Method: immunoSEQ multiplex PCR; TCRdb's copy keeps in-frame clones and lacks some. Among about 27,000 clones listed, 75% to 85% were seen once. The sequenced sample consisted of CD4+ T cells from PBMCs, cultured in vitro. These receptors came from a human donor in good health. Both conserved end residues are part of each CDR3. Each record gives: J gene, D gene, clone size, V gene, CDR3 protein, CDR3 DNA. A D gene is named only where the DNA matches it firmly. Rows give clone size only sometimes, using once, few, many, or a class for an expanded clone.

>TRBJ2-1|TRBD2|-|TRBV2
CASSEKVAGGYGEQFF
TGTGCCAGCAGTGAAAAGGTAGCGGGGGGGTACGGTGAGCAGTTCTTC
>TRBJ2-1|TRBD2|-|TRBV2
CASSFSGTGTSQFF
TGTGCCAGCAGTTTTAGCGGGACCGGGACCTCGCAGTTCTTC
>TRBJ2-1|-|-|TRBV29-1
CSVESGPPKRSEQFF
TGCAGCGTTGAATCCGGGCCCCCGAAACGGTCCGAGCAGTTCTTC
>TRBJ1-5|-|few|TRBV12-3/TRBV12-4
CASSLMPQPQHF
TGTGCCAGCAGTTTAATGCCTCAGCCCCAGCATTTT
>TRBJ1-3|-|-|TRBV10-3
CAITSGPYNSGNTIYF
TGTGCCATCACCTCTGGACCCTATAACTCTGGAAACACCATATATTTT
>TRBJ2-1|-|-|TRBV9
CASSPQERFEQFF
TGTGCCAGCAGCCCGCAGGAGCGGTTTGAGCAGTTCTTC
>TRBJ1-6|-|-|TRBV4-3
CASSQAPINSPLHF
TGCGCCAGCAGCCAAGCCCCTATTAATTCACCCCTCCACTTT
>TRBJ2-1|TRBD1|-|TRBV6-5
CASKRDRGDNEQFF
TGTGCCAGCAAACGGGACAGGGGAGACAATGAGCAGTTCTTC
>TRBJ1-5|-|few|TRBV6-5
CASRDSLDQPQHF
TGTGCCAGCAGGGACAGTTTAGATCAGCCCCAGCATTTT
>TRBJ2-7|-|-|TRBV6-2/TRBV6-3
CASSYLVFGPPAYEQYF
TGTGCCAGCAGTTACTTGGTTTTCGGACCGCCGGCCTACGAGCAGTACTTC
>TRBJ2-7|-|-|TRBV5-1
CASSLDFYEQYF
TGCGCCAGCAGCTTGGATTTTTACGAGCAGTACTTC
>TRBJ2-7|-|-|TRBV6-5
CASSSAVSYEQYF
TGTGCCAGCAGTTCAGCCGTTTCCTACGAGCAGTACTTC
>TRBJ1-4|TRBD1|-|TRBV7-9
CASRRGQVINEKLFF
TGTGCCAGCAGACGTGGACAGGTGATAAATGAAAAACTGTTTTTT
>TRBJ2-1|TRBD2|few|TRBV2
CASSARTGGGNEQFF
TGTGCCAGCAGTGCCAGGACGGGGGGGGGCAATGAGCAGTTCTTC
>TRBJ2-7|-|few|TRBV19
CASSKDGTYEQYF
TGTGCCAGTAGTAAGGACGGTACCTACGAGCAGTACTTC
>TRBJ1-3|-|-|TRBV6-5
CASSYSWGRSGNTIYF
TGTGCCAGCAGTTACTCTTGGGGAAGATCGGGAAACACCATATATTTT
>TRBJ1-3|-|-|TRBV6-2/TRBV6-3
CASSSGNSGNTIYF
TGTGCCAGCAGTTCTGGGAATTCTGGAAACACCATATATTTT
>TRBJ1-5|-|-|TRBV12-3/TRBV12-4
CASSLEGAQPQHF
TGTGCCAGCAGTTTGGAAGGGGCTCAGCCCCAGCATTTT
>TRBJ1-5|-|-|TRBV24-1
CATSDGIRPQHF
TGTGCCACCAGTGATGGTATCAGGCCCCAGCATTTT
>TRBJ2-5|-|-|TRBV4-3
CASSQDLQTETQYF
TGCGCCAGCAGCCAAGATTTGCAGACAGAGACCCAGTACTTC